These 20 T cell receptor beta chains originate from one sample sequenced in a study of T cell responses to AZD1222 COVID-19 vaccine. Sequencing used immunoSEQ multiplex PCR; TCRdb keeps in-frame clones, though not all of them. The sample records about 120,000 clones, approximately 87% being singletons. The sequences come from peripheral blood, collected on day 0 of AZD1222 vaccination. These receptors were obtained from an adult in good health.

This rearrangement joins TRBV7-2 to TRBJ1-5, with D possibly being TRBD1 (5 bases). This CDR3 comprises 15 residues. Germline V gives CDR1 SGHTA, CDR2 FQGNSA. Trimming pared 2 bases from V and 2 bases from J, leaving 10 bases between. CDR3 amino acids: CASSLKGLGNQPQHF. CDR3 sequence (DNA): TGTGCCAGCAGCTTAAAGGGGTTGGGCAATCAGCCCCAGCATTTT.

In this sample, this clone turned up once. The chain couples TRBV5-4 to TRBJ2-2, with TRBD2 as a possible D gene (7 bases). The germline V and J ends were trimmed by 4 bases and 3 bases, with 16 bases remaining between them. Germline V gives CDR1 SGHNT, CDR2 YYREEE (reference sequence). The CDR3 has 16 residues. The CDR3 spells CASSQDGGGYTGELFF. As DNA, the CDR3 is TGTGCCAGCAGCCAGGATGGGGGGGGCTACACCGGGGAGCTGTTTTTT.

The chain joins TRBV2 to TRBJ2-7, with D unresolved. The CDR3 has 12 amino acids. CDR1 is SNHLY and CDR2 is FYNNEI in the germline V gene. Trimming shortened V by 9 bases and J by 3 bases, and 12 bases separated the two germline ends. CDR3: CASGVQHYEQYF. For the CDR3, the DNA is TGTGCCAGTGGGGTACAGCACTACGAGCAGTACTTC.

V gene TRBV9 combines with J gene TRBJ1-1; D is unclear. CDR3 length: 16 residues. V shed 0 bases and J shed 2 bases, with 14 bases lying between them. Germline V lookup: CDR1 SGDLS, CDR2 YYNGEE. The CDR3 loop reads CASSVVTDRYNTEAFF. CDR3 sequence (DNA): TGTGCCAGCAGCGTAGTAACAGACCGATATAACACTGAAGCTTTCTTT.

The rearrangement joins TRBV19 to TRBJ1-1; no firm D call. This CDR3 region has 12 residues. Germline CDR1 reads LNHDA; CDR2 reads SQIVND (reference sequence). The ends were cut back, 10 bases at V and 2 bases at J, with 11 bases in the middle. CDR3 bases: TGTGCCACCACCCGGGTAAACACTGAAGCTTTCTTT. This encodes CATTRVNTEAFF.

The chain couples TRBV6-4 to TRBJ2-1; D tentatively fits TRBD1 or TRBD2 (5 bases each). Trimming removed 8 bases from V and 6 bases from J, with 20 bases in between. This CDR3 spans 15 amino acids. Per the germline V gene, CDR1 is MRHNA and CDR2 is SNTAGT. Here the CDR3 DNA reads TGTGCCAGCGCCAGGGACGTCGGCCGGGTCAATGAGCAGTTCTTC. This gives the protein CASARDVGRVNEQFF.

This clone has just one count. CDR3 residues: CASSSSTTSWETQYF. CDR3 DNA: TGTGCCAGCAGCTCGAGCACGACTAGCTGGGAGACCCAGTACTTC. The J gene is TRBJ2-5, the V gene TRBV5-6; TRBD2 aligns across 7 bases. Germline loops: CDR1 SGHDT, CDR2 YYEEEE. The J segment lost 5 bases and the V segment lost 3 bases, leaving 10 bases of the junction unmatched. The length of the CDR3 is 15 residues.

This chain uses TRBV7-9 with TRBJ1-2; D gene uncertain. Germline V gene lookup returns CDR1 SEHNR and CDR2 FQNEAQ (reference sequence). This CDR3 contains 12 residues. The germline V and J ends were trimmed by 3 bases and 8 bases, with 10 bases remaining between them. The CDR3 protein is CASSLDGGGYTF. The CDR3 DNA follows: TGTGCCAGCAGCTTGGACGGTGGGGGCTACACCTTC.

The chain carries TRBV6-2 or TRBV6-3 and TRBJ1-4; D may be TRBD1 (6 bases). V was pared by 2 bases and J by 0 bases, with 13 bases between. Germline V lookup: CDR1 MNHEY, CDR2 SVGEGT. This CDR3 comprises 17 residues. CDR3 loop: CASSYGRGPSTNEKLFF. The DNA of the CDR3 is TGTGCCAGCAGTTACGGGCGGGGGCCCTCAACTAATGAAAAACTGTTTTTT.

The chain employs TRBV3-1 (or the pseudogene TRBV3-2) and TRBJ1-4; 9 nucleotides line up with TRBD1. With V trimmed by 7 bases and J by 6 bases, 6 bases remained unmatched. Germline V CDR1 and CDR2: LGHDT, YNNKEL (reference sequence). The CDR3 has 14 amino acids. The CDR3 DNA sequence: TGTGCCAGCATGCCGGGACAGGGAGATGAAAAACTGTTTTTT. Protein sequence: CASMPGQGDEKLFF.

The chain combines TRBV28 with TRBJ1-3; TRBD1 aligns across 12 bases. Germline loops: CDR1 MDHEN, CDR2 SYDVKM. The CDR3 covers 17 residues. The ends lost 10 bases at V and 5 bases at J; junction bases unmatched: 15. CDR3 sequence: CATKKNPGQGARNTIYF. The CDR3 nucleotides read TGTGCCACCAAAAAAAACCCGGGACAGGGGGCTCGAAACACCATATATTTT.

This rearrangement joins TRBV6-4 to TRBJ2-3; 7 bases agree with TRBD2. CDR3 length: 16 amino acids. Germline lookup yields CDR1 MRHNA and CDR2 SNTAGT. V shed 2 bases and J 2 bases; nucleotides not matched to a gene: 7. The CDR3 DNA follows: TGTGCCAGCAGTGACGGAGCGGGGCCTCCCACAGATACGCAGTATTTT. It yields the protein CASSDGAGPPTDTQYF.

The rearrangement links TRBV13 to TRBJ2-7, with TRBD1 matching 7 bases. The J segment lost 8 bases and the V segment lost 5 bases, leaving 6 bases of the junction unmatched. The CDR3 has 12 amino acids. The V gene's germline CDR1 is PRHDT and CDR2 FYEKMQ (reference sequence). This chain's CDR3 is CASSLEGAKQYF. The CDR3, as DNA: TGTGCCAGCAGCCTCGAGGGGGCGAAGCAGTACTTC.

This clone was detected only once. This chain joins TRBV7-8 and TRBJ1-5; D not certain. The CDR3 runs to 16 residues. CDR1 is SGHVS and CDR2 is FQNEAQ in the germline V gene. V lost 0 bases and J lost 0, with 9 bases in between. The CDR3 region has the DNA TGTGCCAGCAGCTTAGCGGGAAGGACTAGCAATCAGCCCCAGCATTTT. Protein: CASSLAGRTSNQPQHF.

Comment on this clone: The sample has other DNA sequences that encode this CDR3 too. V usage is TRBV11-2 and J usage is TRBJ2-5; no firm D call. CDR1 is SGHAT, CDR2 FQNNGV, per germline. V was trimmed by 5 bases and J by 5 bases, leaving 6 bases between them. CDR3 length: 11 amino acids. CDR3 coding DNA: TGTGCCAGCAGCCTCCAGGAGACCCAGTACTTC. Residues: CASSLQETQYF.

Remarks on this clone: The junction differs from germline at one of its ends, possibly a read error. The gene calls are TRBV3-1 (or the pseudogene TRBV3-2) and TRBJ2-7; D not resolved. Per germline, CDR1 LGHDT and CDR2 YNNKEL (reference sequence). The length of the CDR3 is 15 residues. The CDR3 here is CVSSQDPDPAYEQYF. The CDR3 coding sequence is TGTGTCAGCAGCCAAGATCCGGACCCAGCCTACGAGCAGTACTTC.

The chain is built from TRBV7-9 and TRBJ2-5; TRBD2 aligns across 7 bases. After removal of 5 bases from V and 5 bases from J, the junction contained 17 bases not matched to a gene. From germline, CDR1 is SEHNR and CDR2 FQNEAQ (reference sequence). This CDR3 is 17 amino acids long. The CDR3 coding sequence is TGTGCCAGCAGCCAACCGAGCGGGATAACGGGTCGGGAGACCCAGTACTTC. Encoded protein: CASSQPSGITGRETQYF.

The chain is built from TRBV5-4 and TRBJ2-5, with D unclear. This CDR3 has 14 residues. V dropped 3 bases and J dropped 1 base, with 10 bases sitting between them. CDR1 and CDR2 (germline): SGHNT, YYREEE (reference sequence). The DNA for the CDR3 is TGTGCCAGCAGCTGGCCCGGCAGCCAAGAGACCCAGTACTTC. The encoded protein is CASSWPGSQETQYF.

A note on this clone: Other DNA sequences from this sample encode an identical CDR3 as well. The rearrangement joins TRBV18 to TRBJ2-1; no firm D call. Germline V gene data show CDR1 as KGHSH and CDR2 as LQKENI. The CDR3 is 12 residues long. The V and J ends lost 1 base and 6 bases respectively, with 4 bases between them. CDR3 nucleotide sequence: TGTGCCAGCTCACCACTGGGCAATGAGCAGTTCTTC. As protein: CASSPLGNEQFF.

The rearrangement links TRBV28 to TRBJ2-6; tentatively, D is TRBD1 (6 bases). Between the trimmed V and J ends, which lost 7 bases and 1 base, there was a span of 20 bases. The CDR3 is 18 amino acids. The germline V gene encodes CDR1 MDHEN and CDR2 SYDVKM. The CDR3: CASKGGTGYESGANVLTF. In DNA form, the CDR3 reads TGTGCCAGCAAAGGCGGAACAGGGTATGAATCTGGGGCCAACGTCCTGACTTTC.